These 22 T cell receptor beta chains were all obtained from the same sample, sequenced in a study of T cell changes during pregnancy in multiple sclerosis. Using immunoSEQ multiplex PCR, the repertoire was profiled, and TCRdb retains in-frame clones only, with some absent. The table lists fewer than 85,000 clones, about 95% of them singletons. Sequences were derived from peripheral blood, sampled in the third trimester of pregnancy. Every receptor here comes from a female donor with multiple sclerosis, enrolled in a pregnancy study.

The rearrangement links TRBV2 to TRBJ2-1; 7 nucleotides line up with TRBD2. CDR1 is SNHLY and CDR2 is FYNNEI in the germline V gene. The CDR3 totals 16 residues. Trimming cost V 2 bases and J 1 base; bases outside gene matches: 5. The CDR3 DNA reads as TGTGCCAGCAGTGAAAGTCGACTAGCTTCCTACAATGAGCAGTTCTTC. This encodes CASSESRLASYNEQFF.

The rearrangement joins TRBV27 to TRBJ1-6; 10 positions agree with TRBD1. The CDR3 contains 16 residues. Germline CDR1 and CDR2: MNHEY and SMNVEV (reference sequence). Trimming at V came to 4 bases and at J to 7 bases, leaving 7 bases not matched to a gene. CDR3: CASSYDLTGGNSPLHF. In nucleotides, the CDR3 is TGTGCCAGCAGTTACGATCTGACAGGGGGCAATTCACCCCTCCACTTT.

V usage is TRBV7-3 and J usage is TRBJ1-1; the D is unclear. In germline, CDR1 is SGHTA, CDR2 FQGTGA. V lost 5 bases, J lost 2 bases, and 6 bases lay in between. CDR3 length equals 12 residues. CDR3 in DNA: TGTGCCAGCAGCCGAGGTAACACTGAAGCTTTCTTT. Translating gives CASSRGNTEAFF.

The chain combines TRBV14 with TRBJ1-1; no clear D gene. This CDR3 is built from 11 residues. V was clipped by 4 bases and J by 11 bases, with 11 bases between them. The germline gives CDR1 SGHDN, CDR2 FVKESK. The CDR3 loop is CASSLGPLAFF. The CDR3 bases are TGTGCCAGCAGCCTGGGCCCGCTGGCTTTCTTT.

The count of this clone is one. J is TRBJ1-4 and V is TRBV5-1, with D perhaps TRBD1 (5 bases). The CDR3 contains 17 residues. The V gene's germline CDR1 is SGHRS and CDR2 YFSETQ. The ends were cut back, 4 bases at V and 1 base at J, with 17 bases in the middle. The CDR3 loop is CASSPRPSRVTNEKLFF. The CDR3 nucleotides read TGCGCCAGCAGCCCCCGTCCAAGCAGGGTAACTAATGAAAAACTGTTTTTT.

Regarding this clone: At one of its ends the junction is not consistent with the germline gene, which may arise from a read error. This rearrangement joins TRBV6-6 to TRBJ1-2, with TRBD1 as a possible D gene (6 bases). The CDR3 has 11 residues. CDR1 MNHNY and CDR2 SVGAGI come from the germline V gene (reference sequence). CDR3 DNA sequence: TGTGCCAGCAGTTACTCGACAGGCCTTCTTTTC. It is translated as CASSYSTGLLF.

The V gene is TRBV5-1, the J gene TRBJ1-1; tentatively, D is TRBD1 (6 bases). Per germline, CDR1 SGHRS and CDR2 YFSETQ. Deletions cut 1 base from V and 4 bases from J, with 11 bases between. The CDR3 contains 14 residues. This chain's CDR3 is CASSLKQGPTEAFF. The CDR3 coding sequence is TGCGCCAGCAGCTTGAAACAGGGTCCCACTGAAGCTTTCTTT.

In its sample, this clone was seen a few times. CDR3 in DNA: TGTGCCAGCAGAACAGGGTCGTATAGCAATCAGCCCCAGCATTTT. Translated: CASRTGSYSNQPQHF. J is TRBJ1-5 and V is TRBV6-1, with TRBD1 as a possible D gene (6 bases). V was cut by 6 bases and J by 0 bases, with 12 bases left in between. The CDR3 contains 15 residues. Germline V gene sequence: CDR1 MNHNS, CDR2 SASEGT.

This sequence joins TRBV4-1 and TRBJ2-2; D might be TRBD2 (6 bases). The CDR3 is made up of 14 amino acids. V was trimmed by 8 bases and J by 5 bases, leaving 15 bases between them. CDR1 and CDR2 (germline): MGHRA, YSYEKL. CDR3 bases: TGCGCCAGCTCCGGACTCGGAGGGACCGGGGAGCTGTTTTTT. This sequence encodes CASSGLGGTGELFF.

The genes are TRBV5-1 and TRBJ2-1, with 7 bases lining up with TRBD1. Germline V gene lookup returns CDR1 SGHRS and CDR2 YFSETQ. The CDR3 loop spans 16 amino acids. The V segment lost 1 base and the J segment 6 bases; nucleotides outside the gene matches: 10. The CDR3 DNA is TGCGCCAGCAGCTTGCAAAGTCCACAGGGGAGCAATGAGCAGTTCTTC. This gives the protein CASSLQSPQGSNEQFF.

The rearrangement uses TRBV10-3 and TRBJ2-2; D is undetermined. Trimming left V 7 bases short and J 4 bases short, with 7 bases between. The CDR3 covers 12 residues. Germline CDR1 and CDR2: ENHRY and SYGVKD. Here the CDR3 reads CAIKYSTGELFF. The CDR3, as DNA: TGTGCCATCAAGTACAGCACCGGGGAGCTGTTTTTT.

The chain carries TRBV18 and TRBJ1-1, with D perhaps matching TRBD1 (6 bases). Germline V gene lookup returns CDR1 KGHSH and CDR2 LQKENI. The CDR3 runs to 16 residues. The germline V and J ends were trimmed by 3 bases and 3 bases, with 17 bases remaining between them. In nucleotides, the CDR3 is TGTGCCAGCTCACCGGATGCCGGGGGGCGGGACACTGAAGCTTTCTTT. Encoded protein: CASSPDAGGRDTEAFF.

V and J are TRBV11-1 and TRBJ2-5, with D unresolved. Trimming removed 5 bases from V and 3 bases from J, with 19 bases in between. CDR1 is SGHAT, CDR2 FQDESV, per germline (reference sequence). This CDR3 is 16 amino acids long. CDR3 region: CASSPLSIELKETQYF. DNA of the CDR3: TGTGCCAGCAGCCCGTTGAGTATTGAACTCAAAGAGACCCAGTACTTC.

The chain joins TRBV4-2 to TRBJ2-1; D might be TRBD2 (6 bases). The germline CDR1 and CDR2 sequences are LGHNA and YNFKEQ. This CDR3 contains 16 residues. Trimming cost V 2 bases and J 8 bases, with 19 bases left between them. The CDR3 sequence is CASSQPRDWEVDEQFF. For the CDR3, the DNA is TGTGCCAGCAGCCAACCCCGGGACTGGGAAGTGGATGAGCAGTTCTTC.

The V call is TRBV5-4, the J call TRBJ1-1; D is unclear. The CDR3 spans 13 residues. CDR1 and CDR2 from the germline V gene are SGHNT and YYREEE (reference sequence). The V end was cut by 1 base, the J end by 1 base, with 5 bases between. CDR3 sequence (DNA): TGTGCCAGCAGCTTGCCGTCGAACACTGAAGCTTTCTTT. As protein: CASSLPSNTEAFF. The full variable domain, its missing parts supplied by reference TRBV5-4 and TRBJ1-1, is ETGVTQSPTHLIKTRGQQVTLRCSSQSGHNTVSWYQQALGQGPQFIFQYYREEENGRGNFPPRFSGLQFPNYSSELNVNALELDDSALYLCASSLPSNTEAFFGQGTRLTVV.

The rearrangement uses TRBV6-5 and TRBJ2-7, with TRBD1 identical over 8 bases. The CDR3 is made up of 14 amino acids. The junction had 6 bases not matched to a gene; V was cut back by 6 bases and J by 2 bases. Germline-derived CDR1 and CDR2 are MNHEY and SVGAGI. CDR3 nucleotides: TGTGCCAGCAGCTCGGACAGGGTACCCTACGAGCAGTACTTC. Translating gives CASSSDRVPYEQYF.

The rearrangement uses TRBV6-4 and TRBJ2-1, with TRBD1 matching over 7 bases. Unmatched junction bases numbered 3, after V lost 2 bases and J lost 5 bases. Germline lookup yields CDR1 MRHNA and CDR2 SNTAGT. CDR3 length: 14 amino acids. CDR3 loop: CASSDGTDNNEQFF. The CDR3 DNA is TGTGCCAGCAGTGACGGGACAGACAACAATGAGCAGTTCTTC.

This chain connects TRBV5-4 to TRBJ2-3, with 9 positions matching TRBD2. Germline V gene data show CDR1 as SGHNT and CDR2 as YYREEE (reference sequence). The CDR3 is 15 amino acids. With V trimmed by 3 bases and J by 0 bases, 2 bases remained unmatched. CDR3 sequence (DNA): TGTGCCAGCAGCTGGAGCGGGGGGAGCACAGATACGCAGTATTTT. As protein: CASSWSGGSTDTQYF.

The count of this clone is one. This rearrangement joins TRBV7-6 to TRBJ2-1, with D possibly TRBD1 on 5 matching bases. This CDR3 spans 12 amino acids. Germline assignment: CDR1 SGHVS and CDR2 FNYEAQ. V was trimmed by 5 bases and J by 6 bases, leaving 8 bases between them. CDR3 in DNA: TGTGCCAGCAGCCCGCAGGGCAATGAGCAGTTCTTC. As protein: CASSPQGNEQFF.

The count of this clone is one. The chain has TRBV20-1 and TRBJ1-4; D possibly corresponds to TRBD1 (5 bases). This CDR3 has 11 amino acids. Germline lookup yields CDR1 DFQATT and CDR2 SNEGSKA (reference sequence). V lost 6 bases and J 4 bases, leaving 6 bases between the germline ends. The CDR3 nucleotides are TGCAGTGCCAGGGATAATGAAAAACTGTTTTTT. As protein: CSARDNEKLFF.

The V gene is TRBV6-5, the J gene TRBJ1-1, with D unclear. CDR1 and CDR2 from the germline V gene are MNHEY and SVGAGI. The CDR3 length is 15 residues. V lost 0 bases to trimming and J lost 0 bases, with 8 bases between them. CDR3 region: CASSYSSYMNTEAFF. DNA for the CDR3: TGTGCCAGCAGTTACTCGTCGTATATGAACACTGAAGCTTTCTTT.

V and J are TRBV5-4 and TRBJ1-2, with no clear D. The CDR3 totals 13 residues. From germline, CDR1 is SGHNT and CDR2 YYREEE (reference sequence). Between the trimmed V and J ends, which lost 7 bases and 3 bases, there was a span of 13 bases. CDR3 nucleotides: TGTGCCAGCGCACCATTTAGAGACTATGGCTACACCTTC. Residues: CASAPFRDYGYTF.